Below are 21 T cell receptor beta chains sequenced from a single sample in a study of CD8 T cells in Susac syndrome. The RNA input was about 0.45 to 1 ug, and it was reverse transcribed with random hexamers. MiXCR, applied by TCRdb to the immunoSEQ multiplex PCR reads, yields one record per CDR3 protein. The data contain hundreds of thousands of distinct CDR3 sequences, 90% to 97% of them seen just once; the ten biggest clones take up 0.08% to 0.11%. Material for sequencing was CD4+ T cells from PBMCs. These receptors were taken from a human donor with Susac syndrome.

This chain links TRBV4-1 with TRBJ1-1; 9 bases match TRBD1. With V trimmed by 6 bases and J by 2 bases, 4 bases remained unmatched. The CDR3 runs to 14 residues. The V gene's germline CDR1 is MGHRA and CDR2 YSYEKL. In DNA form, the CDR3 reads TGCGCCAGCAGACTCACAGGGGGCAACACTGAAGCTTTCTTT. As protein: CASRLTGGNTEAFF.

The sample holds one count of this clonotype. The rearrangement uses TRBV28 and TRBJ1-5, with no clear D. The germline gives CDR1 MDHEN, CDR2 SYDVKM. V shed 4 bases and J shed 9 bases, with 10 bases lying between them. The CDR3 spans 12 residues. The CDR3 sequence: CASSSRRVPQHF. Written as DNA, the CDR3 is TGTGCCAGCAGTTCCCGGCGGGTGCCCCAGCATTTT.

This chain links TRBV20-1 with TRBJ1-5, with 8 bases fitting TRBD1. CDR1 is DFQATT and CDR2 is SNEGSKA in the germline V gene (reference sequence). The CDR3 sequence is 15 residues long. With 6 bases clipped from V and 4 bases from J, the junction kept 11 bases outside the gene matches. In DNA form, the CDR3 reads TGCAGTGCCATACTAGGACAGGGCCCGAATCAGCCCCAGCATTTT. This translates into CSAILGQGPNQPQHF.

This chain uses TRBV9 with TRBJ2-1; 7 bases are shared with TRBD2. The germline gives CDR1 SGDLS, CDR2 YYNGEE. CDR3 size: 15 residues. Trimming at V came to 4 bases and at J to 6 bases, leaving 10 bases not matched to a gene. Here the CDR3 DNA reads TGTGCCAGCAGCCCCTTTGGGGGGGAAGGCAATGAGCAGTTCTTC. It translates to CASSPFGGEGNEQFF.

This chain connects TRBV9 to TRBJ2-5, with a weak D call TRBD2 (8 bases). Per germline, CDR1 SGDLS and CDR2 YYNGEE. This CDR3 is 17 amino acids long. Trimming took 4 bases from V and 9 from J, leaving 28 bases between them. The CDR3 reads CASSPGSPTGPGRAQYF. DNA of the CDR3: TGTGCCAGCAGCCCCGGTTCACCGACAGGGCCCGGGAGGGCCCAGTACTTC.

The chain has TRBV5-1 and TRBJ1-5; TRBD1 agrees at 7 bases. From germline, CDR1 is SGHRS and CDR2 YFSETQ. The CDR3 covers 19 residues. The ends lost 0 bases at V and 5 bases at J; junction bases unmatched: 17. CDR3 loop: CASSLGPKRGLREDQPQHF. The CDR3 DNA is TGCGCCAGCAGCTTGGGGCCTAAGAGGGGGCTGCGTGAGGATCAGCCCCAGCATTTT. The complete variable domain, with remaining parts taken from reference TRBV5-1 and TRBJ1-5, reads KAGVTQTPRYLIKTRGQQVTLSCSPISGHRSVSWYQQTPGQGLQFLFEYFSETQRNKGNFPGRFSGRQFSNSRSEMNVSTLELGDSALYLCASSLGPKRGLREDQPQHFGDGTRLSIL.

This sequence joins TRBV28 and TRBJ1-2, with D maybe TRBD1 (6 bases). Germline V gene data show CDR1 as MDHEN and CDR2 as SYDVKM. The germline V and J ends were trimmed by 10 bases and 6 bases, with 15 bases remaining between them. The CDR3 has 12 residues. The CDR3 is CANRDKRNGYTF. The CDR3, as DNA: TGTGCCAACCGGGACAAACGAAATGGCTACACCTTC.

This chain links TRBV9 with TRBJ2-1; D possibly corresponds to TRBD2 (5 bases). V shed 0 bases and J shed 13 bases, with 11 bases lying between them. Germline values: CDR1 SGDLS, CDR2 YYNGEE. The CDR3 covers 12 residues. In DNA, the CDR3 is TGTGCCAGCAGCGTAGGGACGGGATCCCAGTTCTTC. Amino acid sequence: CASSVGTGSQFF.

The chain couples TRBV6-5 to TRBJ2-1, with D tentatively TRBD2 (7 bases). CDR1 MNHEY and CDR2 SVGAGI come from the germline V gene. This CDR3 region has 14 residues. V lost 5 bases and J 10 bases, leaving 18 bases between the germline ends. CDR3 protein: CASSGLKGGSEQFF. The DNA of the CDR3 is TGTGCCAGCAGTGGACTAAAGGGGGGGTCGGAGCAGTTCTTC.

On this clonotype: At one end the junction does not follow the germline gene, possibly because of a read error. This chain uses TRBV7-7 with TRBJ2-5; D remains unclear. Germline loops: CDR1 SSHAT, CDR2 FNYEAQ (reference sequence). This CDR3 is 15 amino acids long. As DNA, the CDR3 is TGTGCTAGCAGCGTAGATCCCAGGAGAGAAGAGACCCAGTACTTC. This gives the protein CASSVDPRREETQYF.

This chain uses TRBV9 with TRBJ2-5; tentatively, D is TRBD1 (5 bases). V dropped 3 bases and J dropped 2 bases, with 14 bases sitting between them. The CDR3 is made up of 15 amino acids. Germline loops: CDR1 SGDLS, CDR2 YYNGEE. Written as DNA, the CDR3 is TGTGCCAGCAGCGACGGACACATTCATCAAGAGACCCAGTACTTC. Protein product: CASSDGHIHQETQYF.

The chain is built from TRBV6-2 or TRBV6-3 and TRBJ2-1; the D gene is possibly TRBD2 (5 bases). The CDR3 has 14 residues. CDR1 and CDR2 from the germline V gene are MNHEY and SVGEGT. Trimming removed 6 bases at V and 2 bases at J, with 11 bases between. The CDR3 sequence: CASSIGLAYNEQFF. The CDR3 bases are TGTGCCAGCAGCATTGGACTGGCCTACAATGAGCAGTTCTTC.

The chain is built from TRBV6-5 and TRBJ1-5; D might be TRBD1 (6 bases). Per the germline V gene, CDR1 is MNHEY and CDR2 is SVGAGI. The CDR3 length is 15 residues. With 0 bases removed from V and 3 bases from J, the gap between germline ends came to 9 bases. The DNA of the CDR3 is TGTGCCAGCAGTTACTCAAACAGGGACAATCAGCCCCAGCATTTT. This encodes CASSYSNRDNQPQHF.

The chain joins TRBV18 to TRBJ2-1; tentatively, D is TRBD2 (5 bases). Germline CDR1 KGHSH, CDR2 LQKENI. V shed 2 bases and J shed 0 bases, with 14 bases lying between them. The CDR3 has 17 residues. CDR3 amino acids: CASSPGVGVGSYNEQFF. CDR3 nucleotides: TGTGCCAGCTCACCAGGGGTCGGGGTCGGCTCCTACAATGAGCAGTTCTTC.

The chain is built from TRBV29-1 and TRBJ2-1; 10 bases match TRBD2. The germline V gene has CDR1 SQVTM and CDR2 ANQGSEA. There are 14 residues in the CDR3. The trim removed 6 bases at V and 4 bases at J, leaving 6 bases unmatched. CDR3 in amino acids: CSVAAGGYYNEQFF. The CDR3 nucleotides read TGCAGCGTCGCAGCGGGAGGGTATTACAATGAGCAGTTCTTC.

V gene TRBV5-6 combines with J gene TRBJ2-7, with D possibly matching TRBD1 (6 bases). In germline, CDR1 is SGHDT, CDR2 YYEEEE. This CDR3 is 13 amino acids long. V lost 0 bases, J lost 7 bases, and 11 bases lay in between. Here the CDR3 reads CASSLARGREQYF. As DNA, the CDR3 is TGTGCCAGCAGCTTGGCCAGGGGTCGGGAGCAGTACTTC.

This chain links TRBV14 with TRBJ1-2; D is unclear. V was cut by 1 base and J by 4 bases, with 13 bases left in between. Germline-derived CDR1 and CDR2 are SGHDN and FVKESK. CDR3 length equals 15 residues. CDR3 amino acids: CASSQAGVLVYGYTF. In DNA form, the CDR3 reads TGTGCCAGCAGCCAAGCTGGGGTTCTGGTCTATGGCTACACCTTC.

This sequence joins TRBV28 and TRBJ2-1; a possible D gene is TRBD2 (6 bases). Trimming pared 8 bases from V and 7 bases from J, leaving 6 bases between. This CDR3 has 10 amino acids. CDR1 and CDR2 (germline): MDHEN, SYDVKM. The CDR3 protein is CASGGNEQFF. CDR3 in DNA: TGTGCCAGCGGAGGGAATGAGCAGTTCTTC.

The chain carries TRBV20-1 and TRBJ2-1; 11 bases are shared with TRBD1. The germline V gene has CDR1 DFQATT and CDR2 SNEGSKA (reference sequence). The CDR3 loop spans 16 amino acids. Losses at the gene ends were 5 bases for V and 5 bases for J; bases not matched to a gene: 11. CDR3 coding DNA: TGCAGTGCTCGGACCACGGACAGGGGGCTCCACAATGAGCAGTTCTTC. Protein product: CSARTTDRGLHNEQFF.

The rearrangement links TRBV28 to TRBJ2-3; D might be TRBD1 (6 bases). The V end was cut by 8 bases, the J end by 3 bases, with 9 bases between. The CDR3 consists of 12 residues. The germline CDR1 and CDR2 sequences are MDHEN and SYDVKM. CDR3 in amino acids: CASLGGTDTQYF. CDR3 in DNA: TGTGCCAGCCTAGGGGGAACAGATACGCAGTATTTT.

J is TRBJ2-5 and V is TRBV15; 8 bases line up with TRBD1. The CDR3 covers 17 residues. CDR1 and CDR2 from the germline V gene are LNHNV and YYDKDF (reference sequence). Trimming removed 0 bases from V and 5 bases from J; junction bases left unmatched: 11. The DNA for the CDR3 is TGTGCCACCAGCAGAGATAGTTGGGTGGACAGGGAGGAGACCCAGTACTTC. This sequence encodes CATSRDSWVDREETQYF.